Shown below are 6 T cell receptor beta chains from a single sample sequenced in a study of shared clonotypes between healthy human individuals. The data were produced by immunoSEQ multiplex PCR, yet TCRdb's version contains in-frame clones alone and is incomplete. Found here are roughly 2.1 million clones, about 93% of them singletons; the top ten hold around 1.7%. Naive CD8 isolation took CD45RO-negative cells positively selected for CCR7 and excluded terminally differentiated effector memory CD45RA+ cells. The specimen sequenced was naive CD8+ T cells from PBMCs. The receptors derive from a man between 18 and 29 years old in good health. Some clones in this sample may be carry-over from other donors' samples.

The chain has TRBV5-8 and TRBJ1-2; D uncertain. The CDR3 runs 12 residues. The ends were cut back, 7 bases at V and 6 bases at J, with 13 bases in the middle. CDR1 SGHTS and CDR2 YDEGEE come from the germline V gene. CDR3 DNA sequence: TGTGCCAGCGGGTTAAGAGGCCATGGCTACACCTTC. Protein product: CASGLRGHGYTF. The full variable domain, its missing parts supplied by reference TRBV5-8 and TRBJ1-2, is EAGVTQSPTHLIKTRGQQATLRCSPISGHTSVYWYQQALGLGLQFLLWYDEGEERNRGNFPPRFSGRQFPNYSSELNVNALELEDSALYLCASGLRGHGYTFGSGTRLTVV.

The gene calls are TRBV7-8 and TRBJ2-2, with a tentative D call TRBD1 (6 bases). The V and J ends lost 6 bases and 2 bases respectively, with 13 bases between them. The germline CDR1 and CDR2 sequences are SGHVS and FQNEAQ. There are 15 residues in the CDR3. The CDR3 region has the DNA TGTGCCAGCAGGGCGACCGGGACAAACACCGGGGAGCTGTTTTTT. Its translation is CASRATGTNTGELFF. Full variable domain (outside the CDR3, taken from reference TRBV7-8 and TRBJ2-2): GAGVSQSPRYKVAKRGQDVALRCDPISGHVSLFWYQQALGQGPEFLTYFQNEAQLDKSGLPSDRFFAERPEGSVSTLKIQRTQQEDSAVYLCASRATGTNTGELFFGEGSRLTVL.

This clone was recorded once. Within the sample, other DNA sequences also encode this same CDR3. The V and J genes are TRBV27 and TRBJ2-7; perhaps TRBD1 as D (6 bases). Trimming cost V 5 bases and J 3 bases, with 11 bases left between them. The CDR3 length is 13 residues. In germline, CDR1 is MNHEY, CDR2 SMNVEV (reference sequence). The CDR3 loop reads CASSIRDNYEQYF. In DNA form, the CDR3 reads TGTGCCAGCAGTATCCGGGACAACTACGAGCAGTACTTC.

The rearrangement links TRBV2 to TRBJ1-5, with 7 bases aligning to TRBD1. V trimming: 4 bases; J trimming: 6 bases; junction bases outside the gene matches: 12. The CDR3 loop spans 16 amino acids. CDR1 and CDR2 from the germline V gene are SNHLY and FYNNEI. This CDR3 reads CASSASETGEVQPQHF. CDR3 nucleotide sequence: TGTGCCAGCAGTGCGAGCGAAACAGGGGAGGTTCAGCCCCAGCATTTT.

The chain recombines TRBV10-3 with TRBJ2-6; the D gene could be TRBD1 or TRBD2 (5 bases each). Germline V gene lookup returns CDR1 ENHRY and CDR2 SYGVKD. The CDR3 consists of 15 residues. Trimming left V 6 bases short and J 0 bases short, with 9 bases between. Written as DNA, the CDR3 is TGTGCCATCAGCCGGGACGGCTCTGGGGCCAACGTCCTGACTTTC. Its translation: CAISRDGSGANVLTF.

The rearrangement uses TRBV7-7 and TRBJ2-3; a possible D gene is TRBD2 (6 bases). The CDR3 consists of 14 residues. Trimming removed 5 bases at V and 2 bases at J, with 11 bases between. Germline CDR1 and CDR2: SSHAT and FNYEAQ (reference sequence). The CDR3 DNA is TGTGCCAGCAGCCCGGGACTCATCACAGATACGCAGTATTTT. Translated: CASSPGLITDTQYF.